This T cell receptor beta chain was identified in a study of cytomegalovirus exposure and HLA in healthy donors. On the study more broadly: Earlier results showed approximately 110 million unique TCR beta sequences derived from roughly 200 million T cells. Inside one of the first data releases sat 85 million or so unique TCRs taken from HLA-typed donors.

At the time of sampling, donors were nominally healthy, though unrecorded immune exposures were likely. 60 Vbeta and 13 Jbeta primers were used in PCR. The repertoire was sequenced with immunoSEQ multiplex PCR; TCRdb's copy has only in-frame clones and lacks some. Of 130,000 or so clones listed, roughly 72% are singletons. The V and J ends lost 2 bases and 12 bases respectively, with 20 bases between them. The V gene's germline CDR1 is MDHEN and CDR2 SYDVKM. CDR3 size: 15 residues. This clone was recorded only once. The sample taken for sequencing was PBMCs. This receptor was identified in a man between 35 and 55 years old in good health and CMV-seronegative. This chain connects TRBV28 to TRBJ2-1, with TRBD1 as a possible D gene (5 bases). CDR3 nucleotides: TGTGCCAGCAGTTTAGTGTTGAACCGGTTCACAGGGCAGTTCTTC. It is translated as CASSLVLNRFTGQFF.